The 25 T cell receptor beta chains below were found in one sample sequenced in a study of cytomegalovirus exposure and HLA in healthy donors (dated by TCRdb to the late 2010s). Library prep was done by the immunoSEQ multiplex PCR assay. A mixture of 60 forward primers for TCR Vbeta segments and 13 reverse primers for TCR Jbeta segments was used in the multiplex PCR. The source is immuneACCESS, and TCRdb retained only in-frame sequences with V and J called. Part of the clones is not carried over; for the studies checked, unresolved V genes explain less than half of this, and the remainder is unexplained. For this sample the table gives about 110,000 clones, of which 71% were detected only once. The biggest ten clones account for roughly 2.8% of the sample. The source material was PBMCs. These receptors were taken from a female donor in good health and CMV-seronegative.

The chain is built from TRBV7-3 and TRBJ2-5; D is possibly TRBD2 (6 bases). Germline V gene sequence: CDR1 SGHTA, CDR2 FQGTGA. This CDR3 contains 13 residues. V was pared by 5 bases and J by 5 bases, with 12 bases between. The CDR3 DNA reads as TGTGCCAGCAGCCCGCTGGGGGGTGAGACCCAGTACTTC. Translated, it gives CASSPLGGETQYF.

This chain connects TRBV30 to TRBJ2-7; 14 bases match TRBD2. V lost 2 bases to trimming and J lost 6 bases; unmatched junction nucleotides: 3. From germline, CDR1 is GTSNPN and CDR2 SVGIG (reference sequence). The CDR3 runs 14 residues. The CDR3 is CAWSTGLAGVEQYF. DNA for the CDR3: TGTGCCTGGAGTACGGGACTAGCGGGAGTCGAGCAGTACTTC. Variable domain in full (rest from reference TRBV30 and TRBJ2-7): SQTIHQWPATLVQPVGSPLSLECTVEGTSNPNLYWYRQAAGRGLQLLFYSVGIGQISSEVPQNLSASRPQDRQFILSSKKLLLSDSGFYLCAWSTGLAGVEQYFGPGTRLTVT.

The chain employs TRBV6-1 and TRBJ2-4; TRBD2 might be the D (5 bases). Trimming stripped 3 bases from V and 6 bases from J, with 9 bases between. Germline V lookup: CDR1 MNHNS, CDR2 SASEGT. The CDR3 length is 13 residues. CDR3 sequence (DNA): TGTGCCAGCAGTGAGCGGGCTCTAAACATTCAGTACTTC. It is translated as CASSERALNIQYF.

J is TRBJ2-7 and V is TRBV28; tentative D call: TRBD1 (6 bases). The V and J ends lost 4 bases and 2 bases respectively, with 15 bases between them. The CDR3 spans 15 residues. Germline assignment: CDR1 MDHEN and CDR2 SYDVKM. CDR3 DNA sequence: TGTGCCAGCAGTTCCGTACAGGGTAACGCCTACGAGCAGTACTTC. It codes for CASSSVQGNAYEQYF.

The rearrangement joins TRBV29-1 to TRBJ2-1; 8 bases fit TRBD2. The CDR3 has 16 residues. CDR1 is SQVTM, CDR2 ANQGSEA, per germline. V was clipped by 0 bases and J by 3 bases; unmatched bases: 7. The CDR3 loop is CSVEDIAGQSYNEQFF. The CDR3 bases are TGCAGCGTTGAAGATATAGCGGGACAAAGCTACAATGAGCAGTTCTTC.

This clone was counted a single time. The chain is built from TRBV15 and TRBJ1-5; weak D call: TRBD1 (5 bases). The CDR3 is made up of 19 amino acids. The germline V gene has CDR1 LNHNV and CDR2 YYDKDF (reference sequence). V shed 0 bases and J shed 4 bases, with 22 bases lying between them. CDR3 coding DNA: TGTGCCACCAGCAGAGATGAGGGGCGCGGGGGAAGGTGGAATCAGCCCCAGCATTTT. This encodes CATSRDEGRGGRWNQPQHF.

This clone has just a few counts. The chain joins TRBV7-9 to TRBJ2-1, with 13 nucleotides matching TRBD2. Germline values: CDR1 SEHNR, CDR2 FQNEAQ (reference sequence). The trim removed 5 bases at V and 8 bases at J, leaving 9 bases unmatched. This CDR3 has 16 amino acids. The CDR3 region has the DNA TGTGCCAGCAGCCCCAGGACTAGCGGGGGATCCCATGAGCAGTTCTTC. It translates to CASSPRTSGGSHEQFF.

The gene calls are TRBV28 and TRBJ2-1, with 7 nucleotides matching TRBD1. CDR1 is MDHEN, CDR2 SYDVKM, per germline. The CDR3 spans 14 residues. Unmatched junction bases numbered 12, after V lost 2 bases and J lost 14 bases. CDR3 nucleotides: TGTGCCAGCAGTTTAGGTTTTTCGGGGACAGTAAAGTTCTTC. Its protein product is CASSLGFSGTVKFF.

The chain has TRBV6-5 and TRBJ1-4, with D perhaps matching TRBD1 (5 bases). The CDR3 loop spans 14 amino acids. V shed 2 bases and J shed 8 bases, with 12 bases lying between them. Germline V gene lookup returns CDR1 MNHEY and CDR2 SVGAGI. CDR3 sequence: CASSYNGAGEKLFF. In DNA form, the CDR3 reads TGTGCCAGCAGTTACAATGGGGCAGGCGAAAAACTGTTTTTT.

The gene calls are TRBV5-1 and TRBJ2-1; no definite D call. The CDR3 is 15 residues long. The germline V gene has CDR1 SGHRS and CDR2 YFSETQ. V was pared by 1 base and J by 0 bases, with 8 bases between. CDR3 DNA: TGCGCCAGCAGCTTGTCGTCAGACTCCTACAATGAGCAGTTCTTC. Its protein is CASSLSSDSYNEQFF.

The chain employs TRBV28 and TRBJ2-7, with a possible D match to TRBD1 (8 bases). Germline loops: CDR1 MDHEN, CDR2 SYDVKM. Trimming removed 4 bases from V and 3 bases from J, with 19 bases in between. The length of the CDR3 is 16 residues. The CDR3 coding sequence is TGTGCCAGCAGTTCCACGTGGACAGGGAGGGGCTACGAGCAGTACTTC. Protein sequence: CASSSTWTGRGYEQYF.

The chain uses TRBV4-2 and TRBJ2-7; 10 nucleotides match TRBD2. The length of the CDR3 is 16 residues. J gave up 5 bases and V 0 bases, and 7 bases lay outside the gene matches. From germline, CDR1 is LGHNA and CDR2 YNFKEQ. CDR3 residues: CASSQDRSGRANEQYF. DNA for the CDR3: TGTGCCAGCAGCCAAGATAGGAGCGGGAGGGCCAACGAGCAGTACTTC.

This sequence joins TRBV7-3 and TRBJ2-7; possibly TRBD2 for D (5 bases). The germline V and J ends were trimmed by 5 bases and 2 bases, with 13 bases remaining between them. Germline V lookup: CDR1 SGHTA, CDR2 FQGTGA. This CDR3 has 14 residues. CDR3 in amino acids: CASSPGLGAYEQYF. The CDR3 DNA reads as TGTGCCAGCAGCCCCGGACTGGGCGCCTACGAGCAGTACTTC.

The chain couples TRBV9 to TRBJ1-3; D not resolved. Germline V gene data show CDR1 as SGDLS and CDR2 as YYNGEE. Trimming took 4 bases from V and 0 from J, leaving 8 bases between them. The CDR3 is 14 amino acids. The CDR3 nucleotides read TGTGCCAGCAGCCCCCGCGACTCTGGAAACACCATATATTTT. Its protein product is CASSPRDSGNTIYF.

This rearrangement joins TRBV10-3 to TRBJ2-7; 10 bases are a match to TRBD2. CDR3 size: 14 residues. Germline V lookup: CDR1 ENHRY, CDR2 SYGVKD. After removal of 3 bases from V and 5 bases from J, the junction contained 4 bases not matched to a gene. The CDR3, as DNA: TGTGCCATCAGTGACCCAGGACTAGCGGACGAGCAGTACTTC. Protein: CAISDPGLADEQYF.

V is TRBV5-1 and J is TRBJ2-3; TRBD2 agrees at 10 bases. Germline assignment: CDR1 SGHRS and CDR2 YFSETQ. V shed 9 bases, J shed 0 bases, and the junction held 10 bases outside the gene matches. The CDR3 is 16 amino acids. The CDR3 coding sequence is TGCGCCACCAGAGAGACTAGCGGGTCCAGCACAGATACGCAGTATTTT. It translates to CATRETSGSSTDTQYF.

Notes on this clone: A read error may account for a junction end that differs from germline. V and J are TRBV28 and TRBJ1-1; 7 nucleotides agree with TRBD1. The CDR3 sequence is 12 residues long. The V gene's germline CDR1 is MDHEN and CDR2 SYDVKM. The CDR3 DNA sequence: TGTGCCAGCAGCCTTACCGAGACAGGGAGGTCCTTT. Its translation: CASSLTETGRSF.

The V call is TRBV4-3, the J call TRBJ2-7; D may be TRBD1 (5 bases). Trimming took off 0 bases at V and 2 bases at J, with 14 bases between the two ends. This CDR3 is 16 amino acids long. In germline, CDR1 is LGHNA, CDR2 YSLEER. CDR3 residues: CASSQDVPWTPYEQYF. The CDR3 DNA reads as TGCGCCAGCAGCCAAGATGTCCCATGGACACCCTACGAGCAGTACTTC.

The V and J genes are TRBV6-5 and TRBJ2-5; 8 bases agree with TRBD1. J was trimmed by 2 bases and V by 4 bases; bases with no gene match: 9. The germline gives CDR1 MNHEY, CDR2 SVGAGI. The CDR3 spans 16 residues. For the CDR3, the DNA is TGTGCCAGCAGTTTGACCAGGGGGCTGATTCAAGAGACCCAGTACTTC. Translated, it gives CASSLTRGLIQETQYF.

V usage is TRBV18 and J usage is TRBJ2-1; TRBD2 matches at 16 bases. The length of the CDR3 is 21 residues. Germline V gives CDR1 KGHSH, CDR2 LQKENI. V lost 1 base, J lost 4 bases, and 13 bases stayed unmatched. This chain's CDR3 is CASSPQTGTSGRAGVYNEQFF. The CDR3 DNA sequence: TGTGCCAGCTCACCACAGACCGGGACTAGCGGGAGGGCCGGGGTTTACAATGAGCAGTTCTTC.

The V and J genes are TRBV5-4 and TRBJ2-7; the D gene is possibly TRBD2 (6 bases). The CDR3 spans 14 residues. Germline assignment: CDR1 SGHNT and CDR2 YYREEE (reference sequence). The V and J ends lost 4 bases and 2 bases respectively, with 13 bases between them. The CDR3 region has the DNA TGTGCCAGCAGCACCGGGACTGGACCCTACGAGCAGTACTTC. It is translated as CASSTGTGPYEQYF.

The rearrangement uses TRBV2 and TRBJ2-1; weak D call: TRBD2 (6 bases). Between the trimmed V and J ends, which lost 6 bases and 9 bases, there was a span of 15 bases. Germline CDR1 is SNHLY and CDR2 is FYNNEI. The CDR3 is 13 residues long. CDR3 DNA sequence: TGTGCCAGCAGCGAAAATAACGGGGGTGAGCAGTTCTTC. This sequence encodes CASSENNGGEQFF.

The chain employs TRBV27 and TRBJ2-5; no clear D. Per the germline V gene, CDR1 is MNHEY and CDR2 is SMNVEV (reference sequence). The CDR3 is 15 amino acids. The ends were cut back, 4 bases at V and 0 bases at J, with 12 bases in the middle. The CDR3 region has the DNA TGTGCCAGCAGTTCCTACCAGGAACACCAAGAGACCCAGTACTTC. Translating it yields CASSSYQEHQETQYF.

V gene TRBV27 combines with J gene TRBJ2-1; TRBD1 might be the D (5 bases). The germline V gene encodes CDR1 MNHEY and CDR2 SMNVEV (reference sequence). The CDR3 has 12 amino acids. V gave up 8 bases and J gave up 6 bases, with 11 bases separating them. The CDR3: CASLTVRNEQFF. The DNA of the CDR3 is TGTGCCAGCCTGACAGTCCGCAATGAGCAGTTCTTC.

Worth noting for this clone: The junction does not match germline at one end; this may be a read error. The V and J genes are TRBV6-1 and TRBJ2-7, with 14 bases fitting TRBD2. The CDR3 spans 14 residues. Germline assignment: CDR1 MNHNS and CDR2 SASEGT. CDR3 amino acids: CASSEVAGGLAGVF. The DNA for the CDR3 is TGTGCCAGCAGTGAAGTCGCTGGGGGACTAGCGGGAGTCTTC.